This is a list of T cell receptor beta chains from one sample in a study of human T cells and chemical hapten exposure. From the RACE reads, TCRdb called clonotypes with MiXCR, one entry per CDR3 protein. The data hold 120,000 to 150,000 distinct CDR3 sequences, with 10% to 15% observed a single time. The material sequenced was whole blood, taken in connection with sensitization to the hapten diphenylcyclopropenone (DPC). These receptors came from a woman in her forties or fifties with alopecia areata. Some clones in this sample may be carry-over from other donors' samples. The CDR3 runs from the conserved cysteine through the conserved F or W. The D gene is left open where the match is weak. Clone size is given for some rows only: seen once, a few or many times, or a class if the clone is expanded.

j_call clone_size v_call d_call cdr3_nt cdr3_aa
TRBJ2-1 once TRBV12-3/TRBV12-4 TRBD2 TGTGCCAGCAGTTCATCTAGCGGTAGGGGCTCTGAGCAGTTCTTC CASSSSSGRGSEQFF
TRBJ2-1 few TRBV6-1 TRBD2 TGTGCCAGCATTAAGCGGGGGAATGAGCAGTTCTTC CASIKRGNEQFF
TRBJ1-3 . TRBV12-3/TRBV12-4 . TGTGCCAGCAGTTTAATGGGGGCGGAAAACACCATATATTTT CASSLMGAENTIYF
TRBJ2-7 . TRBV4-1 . TGCGCCAGCAGCTCCGGGGTAGCGGTACCCTACGAGCAGTACTTC CASSSGVAVPYEQYF
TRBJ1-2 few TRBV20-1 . TGCAGTGCTAATCGGGGACTAGCTAACTATGGCTACACCTTC CSANRGLANYGYTF
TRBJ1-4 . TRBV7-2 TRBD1 TGTGCCAGCACACTCGGACAGGGAGGGGAAGAAAAACTGTTTTTT CASTLGQGGEEKLFF
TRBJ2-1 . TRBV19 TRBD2 TGTGCCAGTACTTGGAGCGGGAGGGACAATGAGCAGTTCTTC CASTWSGRDNEQFF
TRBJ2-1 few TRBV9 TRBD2 TGTGCCAGCAGCGCCGCTTGGGAGGGCTCCTACAATGAGCAGTTCTTC CASSAAWEGSYNEQFF
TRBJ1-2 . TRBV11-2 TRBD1 TGTGCCAGCAGCTTAGGGACAGGAGCCGCTAACTATGGCTACACCTTC CASSLGTGAANYGYTF
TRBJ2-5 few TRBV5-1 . TGCGCCAGCAGCCCAACCCCGGGAGCAGAGACCCAGTACTTC CASSPTPGAETQYF
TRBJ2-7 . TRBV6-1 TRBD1 TGTGCCAGCAGTGAACCGGGACAGGCGCCCTACGAGCAGTACTTC CASSEPGQAPYEQYF
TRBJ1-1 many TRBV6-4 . TGTGCCAGCAGTCTAGTCCACAACACTGAAGCTTTCTTT CASSLVHNTEAFF
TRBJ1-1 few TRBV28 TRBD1 TGTGCCAGCACCATGGACAGGGTGAACACTGAAGCTTTCTTT CASTMDRVNTEAFF
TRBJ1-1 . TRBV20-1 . TGCAGTGCTATCCGGGCCCGGAACACTGAAGCTTTCTTT CSAIRARNTEAFF
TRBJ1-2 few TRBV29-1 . TGCAGCGTTGAAACCGGGACCGACTTTACTGGCTACACCTTC CSVETGTDFTGYTF
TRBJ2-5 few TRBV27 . TGTGCCAGCAGTCTTGGGCGAGTTCTAGGGACCCAGTACTTC CASSLGRVLGTQYF
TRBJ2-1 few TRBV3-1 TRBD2 TGTGCCAGCAGCCAACAACTAGCGGGAGGTGTTGAGCAGTTCTTC CASSQQLAGGVEQFF
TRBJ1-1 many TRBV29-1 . TGCAGCGGATACAGGGACCTGAACACTAACACTGAAGCTTTCTTT CSGYRDLNTNTEAFF
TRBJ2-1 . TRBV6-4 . TGTGCCAGCAGTGACTCTGACAGAAACAATGAGCAGTTCTTC CASSDSDRNNEQFF
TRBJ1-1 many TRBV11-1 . TGTGCCAGCAGCTTAAACCCAGGGTCGGAAGCTTTCTTT CASSLNPGSEAFF
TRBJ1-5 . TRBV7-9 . TGTGCCAGCAGCTTGGGCACAACTCAGCCCCAGCATTTT CASSLGTTQPQHF
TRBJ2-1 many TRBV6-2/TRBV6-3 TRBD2 TGTGCCAGCAGCAAGCGGGAGGGCCGGGAGCAGTTCTTC CASSKREGREQFF
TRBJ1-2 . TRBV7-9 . TGTGCCAGCAGCCCGACAGGCGGAGACTATGGCTACACCTTC CASSPTGGDYGYTF
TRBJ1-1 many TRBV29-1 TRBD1 TGCAGCGTGGGGACAGGGCTAGCCACTGAAGCTTTCTTT CSVGTGLATEAFF